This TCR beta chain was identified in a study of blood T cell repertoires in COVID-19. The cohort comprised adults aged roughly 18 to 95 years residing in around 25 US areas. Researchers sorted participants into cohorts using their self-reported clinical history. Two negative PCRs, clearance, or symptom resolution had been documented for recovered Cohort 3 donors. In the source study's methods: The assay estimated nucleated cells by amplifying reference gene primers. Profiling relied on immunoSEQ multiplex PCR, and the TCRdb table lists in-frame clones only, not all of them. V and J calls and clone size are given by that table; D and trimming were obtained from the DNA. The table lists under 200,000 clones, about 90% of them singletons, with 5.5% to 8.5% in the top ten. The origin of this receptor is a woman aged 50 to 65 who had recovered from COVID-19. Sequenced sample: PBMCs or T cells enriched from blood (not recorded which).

CDR3 amino acids: CASSPPLREANNEQFF. The CDR3 nucleotides read TGTGCCAGCAGTCCCCCCTTGCGGGAGGCCAACAATGAGCAGTTCTTC. The chain couples TRBV28 to TRBJ2-1, with 8 positions matching TRBD2. CDR3 size: 16 residues. Germline-derived CDR1 and CDR2 are MDHEN and SYDVKM. V was clipped by 5 bases and J by 5 bases; unmatched bases: 11.